Below, one T cell receptor beta chain is given with its context. Between the trimmed V and J ends, which lost 4 bases and 0 bases, there was a span of 11 bases. CDR1 and CDR2 from the germline V gene are SGHNT and YYREEE (reference sequence). The CDR3 spans 15 residues. This record comes from a study of blood T cell repertoires in COVID-19. The wider study: Whether acute or convalescent, the COVID-19 samples came from the United States, Italy and Spain. Sources were T cells, B-cell-depleted T cells, or PBMCs; the material itself was cDNA or gDNA.

Original processing methods: By means of reference gene primer amplification, nucleated cell counts were estimated. Sequencing used immunoSEQ multiplex PCR; TCRdb keeps in-frame clones, though not all of them. D and trimming were read from the DNA, whereas the V and J calls and clone size are those reported in that table. The repertoire holds fewer than 180,000 clones, with just over 85% as singletons. This receptor was obtained from a man aged 65-85 years with acute or convalescent COVID-19. Input material: peripheral blood. The chain is built from TRBV5-4 and TRBJ1-3, with a tentative D call TRBD1 (5 bases). The CDR3 DNA sequence: TGTGCCAGCAGCCCGACAGCGAACTCTGGAAACACCATATATTTT. The encoded protein is CASSPTANSGNTIYF.